The source of this T cell receptor (beta chain) is a study of shared clonotypes between healthy human individuals. Deletions cut 8 bases from V and 3 bases from J, with 13 bases between. The CDR3 totals 13 residues. Germline V gene sequence: CDR1 MNHNS, CDR2 SASEGT. Generated by immunoSEQ multiplex PCR, the TCRdb table keeps only in-frame clones and is missing some. The repertoire holds some 2,500,000 clones, with roughly 93% as singletons. Sequences were obtained from naive CD4+ T cells from PBMCs. Subset specified: CD45RA+ positively selected. The V and J genes are TRBV6-1 and TRBJ2-5; no clear D. The clonotype comes from a man aged 18 to 30 in good health. Some clones in this sample may be carry-over from other donors' samples. CDR3 amino acids: CASSSLLKETQYF. CDR3 nucleotide sequence: TGTGCCAGCTCTTCCCTGCTTAAAGAGACCCAGTACTTC.